A selection of T cell receptor beta chains follows, all from one sample in a study of CD8 T cells in Susac syndrome. TCRdb analysed the immunoSEQ multiplex PCR reads with MiXCR anew, one entry per CDR3 protein. Here the sample spans around 150,000 distinct CDR3 sequences, 90% to 97% being singletons. The specimen was CD4+ T cells from PBMCs. The receptors come from a human donor with Susac syndrome. CDR3s leave out the opening cysteine and the closing phenylalanine or tryptophan. The D gene is left open where the match is weak.

CDR3 | V | D | J
ASSLSMLSSYNEQF | TRBV5-4 | NA | TRBJ2-1
ASSQDRVHGYT | TRBV14 | TRBD1 | TRBJ1-2
ASSQHSAGSSYEQY | TRBV14 | NA | TRBJ2-7
ASSTRGGEAF | TRBV19 | NA | TRBJ1-1
SAPSPGEKLF | TRBV20-1 | NA | TRBJ1-4
AITPGQGYEQY | TRBV10-3 | TRBD1 | TRBJ2-7
ASSPRTGTGELF | TRBV7-2 | TRBD1 | TRBJ2-2
ASSFTEETQY | TRBV6-2/TRBV6-3 | NA | TRBJ2-5
ASTLPGRPGNEQF | TRBV6-6 | NA | TRBJ2-1
SASGGLADSYNEQF | TRBV20-1 | TRBD2 | TRBJ2-1
ASSRPNREAF | TRBV19 | NA | TRBJ1-1
ASSQEASEAYNEQF | TRBV4-2 | NA | TRBJ2-1
ASSPLTGGFYEQY | TRBV5-1 | TRBD1 | TRBJ2-7
ASSKEGTSLYNEQF | TRBV7-3 | TRBD2 | TRBJ2-1
ASSQDRFGGRADTQY | TRBV14 | TRBD2 | TRBJ2-3
ASSQTASGGHNEQF | TRBV4-1 | TRBD2 | TRBJ2-1
ASKELAGAKNIQY | TRBV6-6 | TRBD2 | TRBJ2-4
SAGGRGTAYNEQF | TRBV20-1 | NA | TRBJ2-1
ASSLAWETQY | TRBV12-3/TRBV12-4 | NA | TRBJ2-5
ASSLEVGANTGELF | TRBV5-1 | NA | TRBJ2-2
ASSFAGRQNTGELF | TRBV12-3/TRBV12-4 | TRBD2 | TRBJ2-2
ASSLAVLETQY | TRBV11-2 | NA | TRBJ2-5
ASGESTSYNEQF | TRBV7-9 | NA | TRBJ2-1
ASSMNYGYT | TRBV28 | NA | TRBJ1-2
SALTSPYSTDTQY | TRBV20-1 | NA | TRBJ2-3
ASSLPGLADEQF | TRBV5-1 | TRBD2 | TRBJ2-1
SARDALAVKETQY | TRBV20-1 | TRBD2 | TRBJ2-5
ASPRRIAQF | TRBV11-3 | NA | TRBJ2-1
ASSKGRAPETQY | TRBV3-1 | TRBD2 | TRBJ2-5
SASLGTLDGYT | TRBV20-1 | NA | TRBJ1-2
ASSQWDSPRTNYGYT | TRBV4-1 | TRBD1 | TRBJ1-2
ASRKTGWGYGYT | TRBV6-5 | TRBD1 | TRBJ1-2
ASSPTRGQGGNEKLF | TRBV4-1 | TRBD1 | TRBJ1-4
ASSQDLASGLSYNEQF | TRBV4-2 | NA | TRBJ2-1
AWSSGRKDTGELF | TRBV30 | TRBD2 | TRBJ2-2
SATGLAKNIQY | TRBV20-1 | NA | TRBJ2-4
ASRETVAPNQPQH | TRBV2 | NA | TRBJ1-5
ASSQTYGDTEAF | TRBV23-1 | NA | TRBJ1-1
ASSTAGGRRDTQY | TRBV5-4 | TRBD2 | TRBJ2-3
ASSLGQINTEAF | TRBV5-1 | NA | TRBJ1-1
SAARDSSYEQY | TRBV20-1 | TRBD1 | TRBJ2-7
ASSLTSGGTDTQY | TRBV7-9 | TRBD2 | TRBJ2-3
ASGQTMNEKLF | TRBV4-1 | NA | TRBJ1-4
ASGRASFGGELF | TRBV7-3 | NA | TRBJ2-2
SAWGGSNTEAF | TRBV20-1 | NA | TRBJ1-1
ASSPGLAGVDTQY | TRBV7-9 | TRBD2 | TRBJ2-3
ASSAGRTLLTEAF | TRBV9 | NA | TRBJ1-1
ATGAQGTDTQY | TRBV24-1 | NA | TRBJ2-3
ATSRSGQSGYT | TRBV15 | TRBD1 | TRBJ1-2
AIGEELESNEQF | TRBV10-3 | NA | TRBJ2-1
ASSADYGPTAPDTQY | TRBV11-2 | NA | TRBJ2-3
ASSQVIGDNGYT | TRBV14 | NA | TRBJ1-2
SVEDQWRGAYEQY | TRBV29-1 | NA | TRBJ2-7
ASSSRLDNEQF | TRBV4-1 | NA | TRBJ2-1